This is a list of T cell receptor beta chains from one sample in a study of CD4+ T cells in melanoma. The repertoire was sequenced with immunoSEQ multiplex PCR; TCRdb's copy has only in-frame clones and lacks some. The sample contains some 15,000 clones, 62% of which appear only once. Sequencing was carried out using cells from a culture (not recorded whether cultured in vitro). Receptors originate from a human donor with melanoma. CDR3s include the opening cysteine and the closing phenylalanine or tryptophan.

j_gene,v_gene,CDR3aa
TRBJ2-7,TRBV20-1,CSARDHGEQYF
TRBJ2-1,TRBV7-2,CASSFTPRARHNEQFF
TRBJ1-5,TRBV27,CASSLKPASNQPQHF
TRBJ2-2,TRBV5-1,CASSTGLADTGELFF
TRBJ1-4,TRBV7-9,CASSLGQGRATNEKLFF
TRBJ1-1,TRBV7-9,CASSEQGQAFF
TRBJ2-3,TRBV19,CATREGGRTDTQYF
TRBJ1-1,TRBV29-1,CSVRDRGLNTEAFF
TRBJ1-3,TRBV10-3,CAISRQGSGGNTIYF
TRBJ2-3,TRBV10-1,CASSETGRGEDTQYF
TRBJ1-5,TRBV9,CASSVGIAREPQHF
TRBJ2-5,TRBV7-2,CASSSRYTNSQETQYF
TRBJ2-7,TRBV5-4,CASSFQQGGYEQYF
TRBJ2-7,TRBV29-1,CSVEAGTGNYEQYF
TRBJ1-1,TRBV9,CASSVGGQLNTEAFF
TRBJ1-1,TRBV7-2,CASSLVGGGSTEAFF
TRBJ1-2,TRBV7-9,CATAGTGEVYTF
TRBJ1-2,TRBV29-1,CSVRTGLHGYTF
TRBJ1-3,TRBV9,CASSVNGGSGNTIYF
TRBJ2-3,TRBV10-1,CASSARHETQYF
TRBJ2-7,TRBV2,CASSSGTGVSEQYF
TRBJ2-5,TRBV7-9,CASSLNRVGQETQYF
TRBJ1-2,TRBV13,CASSKRTDLNYGYTF
TRBJ2-3,TRBV5-1,CASSLRDRTDTQYF
TRBJ1-1,TRBV6-6,CASSLTGGKEAFF
TRBJ1-2,TRBV18,CASSPGGHYGYTF